This is a list of T cell receptor beta chains from one sample in a study of response to subunit inactivated influenza vaccine. TCRdb re-analysed the RT-PCR reads in MiXCR, keeping a single row per CDR3 protein. Among roughly 760,000 distinct CDR3 sequences listed, around 20% were seen once. The material sequenced was PBMCs from blood, taken more than 4 days after vaccination. The receptors come from a man over 45 who received an inactivated influenza vaccine. CDR3s include the opening cysteine and the closing phenylalanine or tryptophan. D genes are given only for firm matches. Only part of the rows carry a size: once, few, many, or a class if the clone is expanded.

NA,TRBJ2-1,NA,TRBV7-6,TGTGCCAGCAGCTCGGGTGGAAGGGCCGGCGAGAGTGAGCAGTTCTTC,CASSSGGRAGESEQFF
NA,TRBJ2-1,NA,TRBV12-3/TRBV12-4,TGTGCCAGCAGTTTGGAACAGATTTCCTACAATGAGCAGTTCTTC,CASSLEQISYNEQFF
TRBD2,TRBJ2-7,few,TRBV20-1,TGCAGTGCTGATTGGATCATAGCGGGAAAAAACTACGAGCAGTACTTC,CSADWIIAGKNYEQYF
NA,TRBJ1-6,NA,TRBV20-1,TGCAGTGCTAGAGCCGGGATCGGGTATAATTCACCCCTCCACTTT,CSARAGIGYNSPLHF
TRBD1,TRBJ2-2,few,TRBV10-1,TGCGCCAGTACAGGGGCGGCCGGGGAGCTGTTTTTT,CASTGAAGELFF
NA,TRBJ2-5,few,TRBV4-2,TGTGCCAGCAGCCAAGAAAAGACCCAGTACTTC,CASSQEKTQYF
NA,TRBJ2-2,few,TRBV25-1,TGTGCCAGCAGTGAATCGACAGTCACGAACACCGGGGAGCTGTTTTTT,CASSESTVTNTGELFF
NA,TRBJ2-3,NA,TRBV14,TGTGCCAGCAGCACTTTCGGAGGGGGCACAGATACGCAGTATTTT,CASSTFGGGTDTQYF
NA,TRBJ2-3,many,TRBV15,TGTGCCACCAGCAGAGATAACATTCAGCTACGCACAGATACGCAGTATTTT,CATSRDNIQLRTDTQYF
TRBD1,TRBJ2-1,few,TRBV20-1,TGCAGTGCTAGAGAAGGAAGGACAGGGAACTCCTACAATGAGCAGTTCTTC,CSAREGRTGNSYNEQFF
TRBD2,TRBJ2-3,NA,TRBV9,TGTGCCAGCAGCGAGACTAGCGGCACAGATACGCAGTATTTT,CASSETSGTDTQYF
NA,TRBJ2-7,NA,TRBV6-2/TRBV6-3,TGTGCCAGCAGTTACTGGGACGGATCCTACGAGCAGTACTTC,CASSYWDGSYEQYF
NA,TRBJ2-3,NA,TRBV15,TGTGCCACCAGCAGAGATCAAGGGACTAGCACAGATACGCAGTATTTT,CATSRDQGTSTDTQYF
NA,TRBJ2-7,few,TRBV12-3/TRBV12-4,TGTGCCAGCAGTTTAGGCAGGGAAGCCTACGAGCAGTACTTC,CASSLGREAYEQYF
TRBD2,TRBJ2-1,many,TRBV20-1,TGCAGTGCGACAACTAGCGGGAGCTACAATGAGCAGTTCTTC,CSATTSGSYNEQFF
TRBD2,TRBJ2-5,NA,TRBV20-1,TGCAGTGCTAAACGACTAGCAGGAGAGACCCAGTACTTC,CSAKRLAGETQYF
NA,TRBJ2-3,NA,TRBV20-1,TGCAGTGCTAGGGGGGCAGCTGCGGGGGCAGATACGCAGTATTTT,CSARGAAAGADTQYF
TRBD2,TRBJ2-7,NA,TRBV6-2/TRBV6-3,TGTGCCAGCAGTTACAGCGGACTAGCGGGAGACGAGCAGTACTTC,CASSYSGLAGDEQYF
TRBD1,TRBJ2-2,NA,TRBV12-3/TRBV12-4,TGTGCCAGCAGTTTGCGACAGGGACGAACCGGGGAGCTGTTTTTT,CASSLRQGRTGELFF
TRBD1,TRBJ2-2,few,TRBV28,TGTGCCAGCAGCAAGGGACAGGGGAACGGGGAGCTGTTTTTT,CASSKGQGNGELFF
NA,TRBJ2-5,once,TRBV4-2,TGTGCCAGCAGCCAAGAAGAGGGGCTGCTCCAAGAGACCCAGTACTTC,CASSQEEGLLQETQYF
NA,TRBJ2-3,few,TRBV7-2,TGTGCCAGCAGCAACTACCGAAGCACAGATACGCAGTATTTT,CASSNYRSTDTQYF
TRBD1,TRBJ2-5,NA,TRBV7-2,TGTGCCAGCAGCAACCCCAGACAGGGGCAAGAGACCCAGTACTTC,CASSNPRQGQETQYF
NA,TRBJ2-7,few,TRBV12-3/TRBV12-4,TGTGCCAGCAGCCACCGGGGCTGGACCTACGAGCAGTACTTC,CASSHRGWTYEQYF
NA,TRBJ2-2,NA,TRBV28,TGTGCCAGCAGTTTCTCGCACCTTGGAACCGGGGAGCTGTTTTTT,CASSFSHLGTGELFF
TRBD2,TRBJ2-5,NA,TRBV10-2,TGCGCCAGCAGTGACGCGGGGGGGCAAGAGACCCAGTACTTC,CASSDAGGQETQYF
NA,TRBJ1-2,few,TRBV29-1,TGCAGCGTGCCCGGGCCCCTAGGCTACACCTTC,CSVPGPLGYTF
TRBD1,TRBJ2-3,NA,TRBV7-9,TGTGCCAGCAGCGGAGATAGGGGGCATCGCACAGATACGCAGTATTTT,CASSGDRGHRTDTQYF
TRBD2,TRBJ2-7,few,TRBV4-3,TGCGCCAGCAGTCAGGTAGCGGGGGCAGCCGGCGAGCAGTACTTC,CASSQVAGAAGEQYF
NA,TRBJ1-1,NA,TRBV6-1,TGTGCCAGCAGTGAAACTAGGAGGGGGTTAACTACTGGGGCTTTCTTT,CASSETRRGLTTGAFF
TRBD1,TRBJ1-4,NA,TRBV6-1,TGTGCCAGCAGGCCCACAGGGGAAATTAATGAAAAACTGTTTTTT,CASRPTGEINEKLFF
TRBD1,TRBJ1-2,NA,TRBV5-1,TGCGCCAGCAGCATGACCGGGACAGGGGACTATGGCTACACCTTC,CASSMTGTGDYGYTF
TRBD2,TRBJ2-5,NA,TRBV14,TGTGCCAGCAGGACTAGCGGTGTGGGGACCCAGTACTTC,CASRTSGVGTQYF
NA,TRBJ2-1,few,TRBV6-2/TRBV6-3,TGTGCCAGCAGTTCACCGGGTGAGCAGTTCTTC,CASSSPGEQFF
TRBD2,TRBJ2-7,NA,TRBV12-3/TRBV12-4,TGTGCCAGCAGTTTAAGCGGGGTGCAGTACTTC,CASSLSGVQYF
NA,TRBJ2-4,NA,TRBV5-1,TGCGCCAGCAGCTTGACAGGGTTTGGAAACATTCAGTACTTC,CASSLTGFGNIQYF
TRBD2,TRBJ2-1,NA,TRBV5-1,TGCGCCAGCAGCGTTGGGAGGGGCTCGTACTATAATGAGCAGTTCTTC,CASSVGRGSYYNEQFF
NA,TRBJ2-7,few,TRBV7-2,TGTGCCAGCAGCTTAGCGAGCAGATCCTACGAGCAGTACTTC,CASSLASRSYEQYF
NA,TRBJ2-3,NA,TRBV20-1,TGCAGTGCTAGACAGAACCGGGACCTTTTCACAGATACGCAGTATTTT,CSARQNRDLFTDTQYF
NA,TRBJ2-7,NA,TRBV6-1,TGTGCCAGCGGGCGAGCCGGGCCCTACGAGCAGTACTTC,CASGRAGPYEQYF
NA,TRBJ2-7,NA,TRBV7-2,TGTGCCAGCAGCTTAACCAGCACAGCCTTCGGCGAGCAGTACTTC,CASSLTSTAFGEQYF
NA,TRBJ1-2,many,TRBV27,TGTGCCAGCACCGGCAGGGGAAGGATGAGCGGCTACACCTTC,CASTGRGRMSGYTF
NA,TRBJ1-2,NA,TRBV30,TGTGCCTCCGCGGGACAAACGGGTGGCTACACCTTC,CASAGQTGGYTF
TRBD2,TRBJ2-1,many,TRBV29-1,TGCAGCGTCCCCGGGACTAGCTTGGTGTTGCCTACCTACAATGAGCAGTTCTTC,CSVPGTSLVLPTYNEQFF
TRBD1,TRBJ2-7,few,TRBV6-5,TGTGCCAGCAGTTACACGTATAGGACAGGGGGCTCGGGCGAGCAGTACTTC,CASSYTYRTGGSGEQYF
NA,TRBJ2-3,NA,TRBV30,TGTGCCTGGAGGCCGGTAACTAGCACAGATACGCAGTATTTT,CAWRPVTSTDTQYF
TRBD1,TRBJ1-3,few,TRBV7-9,TGTGCCAGCAGCCGACAGGGTGGACCTGGAAACACCATATATTTT,CASSRQGGPGNTIYF
NA,TRBJ2-1,few,TRBV20-1,TGCAGTGCTAGCGGCCAGGGACATGAGCAGTTCTTC,CSASGQGHEQFF
NA,TRBJ2-2,few,TRBV12-3/TRBV12-4,TGTGCCAGCAGTTTAGGGGGCGACGGGGAGCTGTTTTTT,CASSLGGDGELFF